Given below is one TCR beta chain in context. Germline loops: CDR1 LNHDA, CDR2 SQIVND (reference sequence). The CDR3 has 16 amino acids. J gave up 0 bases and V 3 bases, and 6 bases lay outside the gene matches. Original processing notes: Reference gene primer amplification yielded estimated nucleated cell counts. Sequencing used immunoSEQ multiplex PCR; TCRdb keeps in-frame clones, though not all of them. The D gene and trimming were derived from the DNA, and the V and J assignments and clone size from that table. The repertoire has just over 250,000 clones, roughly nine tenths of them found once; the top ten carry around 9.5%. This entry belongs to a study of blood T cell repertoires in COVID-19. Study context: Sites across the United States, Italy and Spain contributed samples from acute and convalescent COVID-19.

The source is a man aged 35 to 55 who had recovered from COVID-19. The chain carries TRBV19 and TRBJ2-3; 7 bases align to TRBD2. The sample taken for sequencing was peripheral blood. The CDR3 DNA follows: TGTGCCAGTAGTATCAGCCCGGGGGGAAGCACAGATACGCAGTATTTT. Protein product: CASSISPGGSTDTQYF.